These T cell receptor beta chains were read from a single sample in a study of T cells expressing NK-cell markers. TCRdb reprocessed the 5' RACE reads and stores each CDR3 protein as one record, lacking DNA. The sample data list about 410,000 distinct CDR3 sequences. Sequenced material: blood T cells: a sorted CD56 or NKG2C T cell subset, CD4+ or CD8+ T cells, or bulk PBMC T cells (not recorded which). Receptors were obtained from a woman in her forties or fifties in good health. CDR3s include the opening cysteine and the closing phenylalanine or tryptophan. Fields, in order: J gene, V gene, CDR3 protein.

j_call: TRBJ2-7; v_call: TRBV7-8; cdr3_aa: CASSGTNYEQYF
j_call: TRBJ2-5; v_call: TRBV29-1; cdr3_aa: CSVLAVETQYF
j_call: TRBJ2-1; v_call: TRBV29-1; cdr3_aa: CSGQGSSYNEQFF
j_call: TRBJ2-7; v_call: TRBV6-5; cdr3_aa: CASKGTSTRAPGYEQYF
j_call: TRBJ2-1; v_call: TRBV4-1; cdr3_aa: CASSQGYSGRVVDEQFF
j_call: TRBJ1-3; v_call: TRBV7-9; cdr3_aa: CASRSTGSGNTIYF
j_call: TRBJ1-1; v_call: TRBV6-2/TRBV6-3; cdr3_aa: CASSYWGQTMNTEAFF
j_call: TRBJ2-3; v_call: TRBV7-9; cdr3_aa: CAISLAGATDTQYF
j_call: TRBJ2-5; v_call: TRBV3-1; cdr3_aa: CASSQDPTEGETQYF
j_call: TRBJ1-1; v_call: TRBV24-1; cdr3_aa: CATRPPGGDTEAFF